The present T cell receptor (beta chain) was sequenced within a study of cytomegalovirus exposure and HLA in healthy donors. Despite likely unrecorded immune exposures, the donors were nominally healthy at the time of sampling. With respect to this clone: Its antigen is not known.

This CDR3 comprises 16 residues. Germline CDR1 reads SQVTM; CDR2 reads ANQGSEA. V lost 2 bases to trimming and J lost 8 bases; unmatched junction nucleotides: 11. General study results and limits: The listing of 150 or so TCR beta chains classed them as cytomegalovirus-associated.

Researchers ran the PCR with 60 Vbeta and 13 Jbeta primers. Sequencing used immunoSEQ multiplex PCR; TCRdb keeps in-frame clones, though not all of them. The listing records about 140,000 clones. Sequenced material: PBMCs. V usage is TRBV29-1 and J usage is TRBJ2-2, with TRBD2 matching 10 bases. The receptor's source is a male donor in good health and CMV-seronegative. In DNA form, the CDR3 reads TGCAGCGTTGAACGGCGCCTAGCGGGGGTATCGGGGGAGCTGTTTTTT. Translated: CSVERRLAGVSGELFF.